The TCR beta chain described here comes from a study of post-analysis software for immune sequencing data. This clonotype came up a few times. Its antigen is undetermined. The CDR3 contains 18 residues. CDR1 is SGHVS, CDR2 FQNEAQ, per germline. V lost 5 bases to trimming and J lost 9 bases; unmatched junction nucleotides: 16. Overall study results and limits: Compared against controls, patients with multiple sclerosis displayed significantly lower normalized Chao1 diversity. Relative to controls, patients had about 5 TRBV segments at higher frequency, with TRBV5-6, TRBV5-1 and TRBV20-1 among these. F measure grouped same-batch samples tightly together.

Prepared TCR beta cDNA libraries contained unique molecular identifiers. Each batch of roughly 1 to 11 million T cells produced around 460,000 cDNA molecules. TCRdb ran MiXCR on the PCR reads and lists one entry per CDR3 protein. The sample holds 150,000 to 200,000 distinct CDR3 sequences, under 40% seen once. The sequence was obtained from a girl aged 10 to 17 with multiple sclerosis. This specimen consisted of blood, obtained after autologous hematopoietic stem cell transplantation. The chain recombines TRBV7-8 with TRBJ2-1; 13 bases map to TRBD2. The CDR3 reads CASSGRFGTSGVGAEQFF. The CDR3 bases are TGTGCCAGCAGCGGTAGATTTGGGACTAGCGGGGTAGGGGCTGAGCAGTTCTTC. The variable domain in full, with the rest retrieved from reference TRBV7-8 and TRBJ2-1, is GAGVSQSPRYKVAKRGQDVALRCDPISGHVSLFWYQQALGQGPEFLTYFQNEAQLDKSGLPSDRFFAERPEGSVSTLKIQRTQQEDSAVYLCASSGRFGTSGVGAEQFFGPGTRLTVL.